Following are 4 T cell receptor beta chains from one sample sequenced in a study of cytomegalovirus exposure and HLA in healthy donors. This PCR relied on a set of 60 Vbeta primers and 13 Jbeta primers. Measured with immunoSEQ multiplex PCR; TCRdb has only the in-frame clones, and not every one. The table shows under 150,000 clones, with 81% occurring only once. The material sequenced was PBMCs. The receptors were gathered from a woman aged 40 to 49 in good health and CMV-seropositive.

DNA for the CDR3: TGTGCCAGTAGTATTGGCGGCAGACTCAATCAGCCCCAGCATTTT. This encodes CASSIGGRLNQPQHF. V usage is TRBV19 and J usage is TRBJ1-5; no reliable D call. CDR3 size: 15 residues. The V and J ends lost 3 bases and 3 bases respectively, with 12 bases between them. Germline-derived CDR1 and CDR2 are LNHDA and SQIVND (reference sequence).

This CDR3 reads CASSQDAVAGTIFSGANVLTF. In DNA, the CDR3 is TGTGCCAGCAGCCAAGATGCGGTAGCGGGTACTATATTCTCTGGGGCCAACGTCCTGACTTTC. The chain has TRBV14 and TRBJ2-6; the match to TRBD2 covers 7 bases. The CDR3 loop spans 21 amino acids. Germline V gene data show CDR1 as SGHDN and CDR2 as FVKESK. The ends lost 0 bases at V and 0 bases at J; junction bases unmatched: 14.

The gene calls are TRBV7-3 and TRBJ1-1, with D possibly being TRBD1 (5 bases). Germline loops: CDR1 SGHTA, CDR2 FQGTGA. CDR3 length equals 14 residues. The V end lost 3 bases, the J end lost 1 base, and 9 bases lay between the germline ends. CDR3 region: CASSLGLGNTEAFF. The CDR3 DNA reads TGTGCCAGCAGCTTGGGGCTTGGGAACACTGAAGCTTTCTTT. The entire variable domain, with the rest obtained from reference TRBV7-3 and TRBJ1-1, is as follows: GAGVSQTPSNKVTEKGKYVELRCDPISGHTALYWYRQSLGQGPEFLIYFQGTGAADDSGLPNDRFFAVRPEGSVSTLKIQRTERGDSAVYLCASSLGLGNTEAFFGQGTRLTVV.

This clone was observed a single time. The CDR3 sequence: CASSVRLAGSSYEQYF. The CDR3, as DNA: TGTGCCAGCTCAGTGAGACTAGCGGGTTCCTCCTACGAGCAGTACTTC. The rearrangement joins TRBV18 to TRBJ2-5, with TRBD2 matching over 10 bases. The J call could be wrong; TRBJ2-7 is a better fit for the DNA end. Per the germline V gene, CDR1 is KGHSH and CDR2 is LQKENI. There are 16 residues in the CDR3.